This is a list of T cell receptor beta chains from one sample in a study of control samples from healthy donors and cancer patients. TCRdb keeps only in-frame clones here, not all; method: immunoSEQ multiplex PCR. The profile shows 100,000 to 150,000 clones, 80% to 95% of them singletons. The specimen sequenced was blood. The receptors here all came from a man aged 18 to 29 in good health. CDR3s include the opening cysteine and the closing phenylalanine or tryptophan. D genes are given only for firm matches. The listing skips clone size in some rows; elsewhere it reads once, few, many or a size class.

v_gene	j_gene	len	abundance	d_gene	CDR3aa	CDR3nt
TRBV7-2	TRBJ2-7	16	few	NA	CASSLDRGSPSYEQYF	TGTGCCAGCAGCTTAGATCGGGGTAGCCCCTCCTACGAGCAGTACTTC
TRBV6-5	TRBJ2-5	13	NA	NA	CASELSRSETQYF	TGTGCCAGCGAGTTATCCCGATCGGAGACCCAGTACTTC
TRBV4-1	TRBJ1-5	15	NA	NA	CASSQVDGSNQPQHF	TGCGCCAGCAGCCAAGTCGACGGTTCAAATCAGCCCCAGCATTTT
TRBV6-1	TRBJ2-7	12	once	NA	CASSEANYEQYF	TGTGCCAGCAGTGAAGCGAACTACGAGCAGTACTTC
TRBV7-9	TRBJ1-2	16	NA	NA	CASSSPWGTANYGYTF	TGTGCCAGCAGCTCCCCCTGGGGGACCGCTAACTATGGCTACACCTTC
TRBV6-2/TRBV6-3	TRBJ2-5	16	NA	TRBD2	CASSYRLAGGQETQYF	TGTGCCAGCAGTTACCGTCTAGCGGGAGGCCAAGAGACCCAGTACTTC
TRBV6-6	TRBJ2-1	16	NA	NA	CASNNAGVGPGDEQFF	TGTGCCAGCAACAATGCCGGGGTGGGCCCGGGTGATGAGCAGTTCTTC
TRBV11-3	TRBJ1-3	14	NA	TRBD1	CASSRGTGRNTIYF	TGTGCCAGCAGCCGAGGGACAGGGCGAAACACCATATATTTT
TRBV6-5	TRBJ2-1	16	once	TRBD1	CASSYGTEGVWNEQFF	TGTGCCAGCAGTTACGGGACAGAGGGGGTTTGGAATGAGCAGTTCTTC
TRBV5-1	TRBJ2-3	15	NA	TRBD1	CASSLEGQGTDTQYF	TGCGCCAGCAGCTTGGAGGGACAGGGAACAGATACGCAGTATTTT
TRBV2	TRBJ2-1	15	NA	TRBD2	CASRIAGGSYNEQFF	TGTGCCAGCAGAATAGCGGGGGGGTCCTACAATGAGCAGTTCTTC
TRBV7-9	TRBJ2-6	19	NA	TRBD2	CASSLARSSGGSGANVLTF	TGTGCCAGCAGCTTAGCGAGGTCTAGCGGGGGCTCTGGGGCCAACGTCCTGACTTTC
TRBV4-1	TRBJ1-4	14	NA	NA	CASSQVGANEKLFF	TGCGCCAGCAGCCAAGTTGGTGCTAATGAAAAACTGTTTTTT
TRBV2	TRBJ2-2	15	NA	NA	CASSGQGGNTGELFF	TGTGCCAGCAGTGGGCAGGGAGGGAACACCGGGGAGCTGTTTTTT
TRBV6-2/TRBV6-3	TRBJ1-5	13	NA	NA	CASSLTGNQPQHF	TGTGCCAGCAGTCTTACAGGCAATCAGCCCCAGCATTTT
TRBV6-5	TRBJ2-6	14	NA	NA	CASIRGAGANVLTF	TGTGCCAGCATTCGCGGGGCTGGGGCCAACGTCCTGACTTTC
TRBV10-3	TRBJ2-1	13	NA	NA	CAISAGLEYEQFF	TGTGCCATCAGCGCCGGCCTAGAGTATGAGCAGTTCTTC
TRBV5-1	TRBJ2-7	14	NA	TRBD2	CASSWGLASYEQYF	TGCGCCAGCAGCTGGGGACTAGCCTCCTACGAGCAGTACTTC
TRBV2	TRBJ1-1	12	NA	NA	CASSVGVLEAFF	TGTGCCAGCAGTGTCGGGGTTCTTGAAGCTTTCTTT
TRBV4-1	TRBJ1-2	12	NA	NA	CASSKGGDGYTF	TGCGCCAGCAGCAAGGGGGGGGATGGCTACACCTTC
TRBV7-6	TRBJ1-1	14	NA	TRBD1	CASSPQGATTEAFF	TGTGCCAGCAGCCCACAGGGGGCGACCACTGAAGCTTTCTTT
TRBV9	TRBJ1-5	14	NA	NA	CASSVGGRDQPQHF	TGTGCCAGCAGCGTAGGGGGCCGCGATCAGCCCCAGCATTTT
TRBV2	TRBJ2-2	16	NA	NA	CASLGVEGKGTGELFF	TGTGCCAGCTTGGGCGTAGAGGGGAAGGGCACCGGGGAGCTGTTTTTT
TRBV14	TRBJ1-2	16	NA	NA	CASSQDNPDSYYGYTF	TGTGCCAGCAGCCAAGATAATCCGGATAGTTACTATGGCTACACCTTC
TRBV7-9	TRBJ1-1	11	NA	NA	CASRLGTEAFF	TGTGCCAGCAGACTGGGGACTGAAGCTTTCTTT
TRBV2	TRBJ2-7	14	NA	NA	CASMKSPVVREQYF	TGTGCCAGCATGAAGAGCCCCGTTGTTCGGGAGCAGTACTTC
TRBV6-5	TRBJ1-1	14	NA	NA	CASSYSPFYTEAFF	TGTGCCAGCAGTTACTCCCCTTTTTACACTGAAGCTTTCTTT
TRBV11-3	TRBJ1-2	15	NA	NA	CASSPNPRGVYGYTF	TGTGCCAGCAGCCCTAATCCCCGGGGAGTCTATGGCTACACCTTC
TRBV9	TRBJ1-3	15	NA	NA	CASSVEQVPGNTIYF	TGTGCCAGCAGCGTAGAACAGGTACCTGGAAACACCATATATTTT
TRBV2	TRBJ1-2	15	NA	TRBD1	CASSPLGTENYGYTF	TGTGCCAGCAGTCCACTCGGGACAGAGAACTATGGCTACACCTTC
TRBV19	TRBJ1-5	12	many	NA	CASSIDWQPQHF	TGTGCCAGTAGTATAGATTGGCAGCCCCAGCATTTT
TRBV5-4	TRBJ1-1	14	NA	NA	CASSSQNTEGPAFF	TGTGCCAGCAGCTCTCAGAACACTGAAGGGCCGGCTTTCTTT
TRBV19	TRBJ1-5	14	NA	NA	CARGGSGGNQPQHF	TGTGCCAGGGGTGGGTCAGGGGGCAATCAGCCCCAGCATTTT
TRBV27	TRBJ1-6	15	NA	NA	CASRAEGSYNSPLHF	TGTGCCAGCAGGGCGGAGGGCTCCTATAATTCACCCCTCCACTTT
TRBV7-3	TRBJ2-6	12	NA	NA	CASRGGTNVLTF	TGTGCCAGCCGGGGTGGGACCAACGTCCTGACTTTC
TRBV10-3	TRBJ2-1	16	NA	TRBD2	CAITDTGTSGRNEQFF	TGTGCCATCACCGATACCGGGACTAGCGGGAGGAATGAGCAGTTCTTC
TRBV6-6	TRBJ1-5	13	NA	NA	CASLIRGGQPQHF	TGTGCCAGCCTCATACGAGGTGGTCAGCCCCAGCATTTT
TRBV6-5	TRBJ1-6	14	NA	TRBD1	CASSPTGEYSPLHF	TGTGCCAGCAGTCCGACAGGGGAGTATTCACCCCTCCACTTT
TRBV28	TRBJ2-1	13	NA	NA	CASSFLPYNEQFF	TGTGCCAGCAGTTTCTTACCCTACAATGAGCAGTTCTTC
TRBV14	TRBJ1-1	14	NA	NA	CASSQTVQGTEAFF	TGTGCCAGCAGCCAAACAGTTCAGGGAACCGAAGCTTTCTTT
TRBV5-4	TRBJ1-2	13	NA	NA	CASSLAGNYGYTF	TGTGCCAGCAGCTTGGCCGGCAACTATGGCTACACCTTC
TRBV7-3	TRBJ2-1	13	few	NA	CASSPVGRNEQFF	TGTGCCAGCAGCCCCGTCGGGAGAAATGAGCAGTTCTTC
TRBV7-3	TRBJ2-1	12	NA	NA	CASSLPGNEQFF	TGTGCCAGCAGCCTCCCGGGCAATGAGCAGTTCTTC
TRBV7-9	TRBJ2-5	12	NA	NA	CASSLNGETQYF	TGTGCCAGCAGCTTAAATGGTGAGACCCAGTACTTC
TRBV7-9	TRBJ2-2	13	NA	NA	CASSLGGLGELFF	TGTGCCAGCAGCTTAGGGGGCCTCGGGGAGCTGTTTTTT
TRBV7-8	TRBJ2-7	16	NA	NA	CASSLGPTHPTYEQYF	TGTGCCAGCAGCCTGGGCCCGACTCATCCCACTTACGAGCAGTACTTC
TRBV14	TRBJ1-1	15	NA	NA	CASSPLGRTNTEAFF	TGTGCCAGCAGCCCTCTGGGTCGGACGAACACTGAAGCTTTCTTT
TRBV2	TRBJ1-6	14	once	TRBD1	CASRVQGGNSPLHF	TGTGCCAGCAGGGTACAGGGGGGCAATTCACCCCTCCACTTT
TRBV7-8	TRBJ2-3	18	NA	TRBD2	CASRTRLAVPPTRDTQYF	TGTGCCAGCAGAACCCGACTAGCGGTCCCACCCACACGCGATACGCAGTATTTT
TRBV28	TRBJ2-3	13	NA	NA	CASNILVTDTQYF	TGTGCCAGCAATATACTCGTCACAGATACGCAGTATTTT
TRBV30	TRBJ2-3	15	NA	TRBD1	CAWSEWDRDADTQYF	TGTGCCTGGAGTGAATGGGACAGGGACGCAGATACGCAGTATTTT
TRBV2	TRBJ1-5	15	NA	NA	CASSAMGVGNQPQHF	TGTGCCAGCAGTGCGATGGGGGTAGGCAATCAGCCCCAGCATTTT
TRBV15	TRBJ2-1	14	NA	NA	CATSRDRLAREQFF	TGTGCCACCAGCAGAGATCGGCTAGCCCGGGAGCAGTTCTTC
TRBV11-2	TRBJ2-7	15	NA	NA	CASSSPRVAGYEQYF	TGTGCCAGCAGCTCCCCCCGGGTAGCAGGCTACGAGCAGTACTTC
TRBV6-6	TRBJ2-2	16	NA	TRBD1	CASTLWTGPNTGELFF	TGTGCCAGCACCCTATGGACAGGGCCGAACACCGGGGAGCTGTTTTTT